These 13 T cell receptor beta chains came from one sample sequenced in a study of blood T cell repertoires in COVID-19. TCRdb's copy holds only in-frame clones and misses some; the assay was immunoSEQ multiplex PCR. Among roughly 45,000 clones listed, roughly 83% were seen once. Input material: peripheral blood. The origin of the receptors is a man aged 45 to 65 with active COVID-19.

This chain links TRBV7-2 with TRBJ1-2; possibly TRBD1 for D (6 bases). Looked up from germline, CDR1 is SGHTA and CDR2 is FQGNSA. The ends were cut back, 5 bases at V and 5 bases at J, with 18 bases in the middle. This CDR3 region has 15 residues. The CDR3 sequence is CASSPTGGQGYGYTF. CDR3 in DNA: TGTGCCAGCAGCCCAACCGGCGGGCAGGGGTATGGCTACACCTTC.

The chain recombines TRBV13 with TRBJ2-4, with D possibly being TRBD2 (6 bases). Trimming removed 4 bases from V and 0 bases from J, with 7 bases in between. The germline V gene encodes CDR1 PRHDT and CDR2 FYEKMQ (reference sequence). This CDR3 spans 14 amino acids. The CDR3 nucleotides are TGTGCCAGCAGCTCCGGGGGAGCCAAAAACATTCAGTACTTC. Its protein is CASSSGGAKNIQYF.

The chain is built from TRBV10-3 and TRBJ2-1; the match to TRBD1 covers 8 bases. The V gene's germline CDR1 is ENHRY and CDR2 SYGVKD. V was clipped by 7 bases and J by 4 bases; unmatched bases: 6. The CDR3 consists of 14 residues. CDR3 residues: CAIKRTGIYNEQFF. The CDR3 DNA reads as TGTGCCATCAAAAGGACAGGGATTTACAATGAGCAGTTCTTC.

The chain employs TRBV10-3 and TRBJ2-2; a weak D match, TRBD2 (5 bases). Germline loops: CDR1 ENHRY, CDR2 SYGVKD. The V end was cut by 6 bases, the J end by 7 bases, with 9 bases between. The CDR3 runs to 12 residues. CDR3 sequence: CAIRGSIGELFF. For the CDR3, the DNA is TGTGCCATCAGGGGGAGTATCGGGGAGCTGTTTTTT.

The CDR3 nucleotides read TGCGCCAGCAGCCAATTCAGGGGGCTTCAGCCCCAGCATTTT. Its protein is CASSQFRGLQPQHF. The chain combines TRBV4-1 with TRBJ1-5, with 8 positions matching TRBD1. The V gene's germline CDR1 is MGHRA and CDR2 YSYEKL. The V gene end was trimmed by 2 bases and the J gene end by 6 bases; junction bases not matched to a gene: 3. The CDR3 is made up of 14 amino acids.

This rearrangement joins TRBV7-2 to TRBJ1-1, with 9 bases matching TRBD1. The germline V gene encodes CDR1 SGHTA and CDR2 FQGNSA. The V gene end was trimmed by 4 bases and the J gene end by 8 bases; junction bases not matched to a gene: 5. This CDR3 has 13 residues. CDR3 sequence (DNA): TGTGCCAGCAGCTCGACAGGGGGTGGGGAAGCTTTCTTT. Its translation: CASSSTGGGEAFF.

The CDR3 bases are TGTGCCAGCAGCCAAGAGGGACTAGCGCACCAAGAGACCCAGTACTTC. The encoded protein is CASSQEGLAHQETQYF. The chain has TRBV3-1 (or the pseudogene TRBV3-2) and TRBJ2-5; 10 bases fit TRBD2. The germline CDR1 and CDR2 sequences are LGHDT and YNNKEL (reference sequence). CDR3 length: 16 amino acids. V gave up 0 bases and J gave up 0 bases; unmatched junction bases: 1.

The chain joins TRBV6-5 to TRBJ1-3; D uncertain. Germline V gene lookup returns CDR1 MNHEY and CDR2 SVGAGI. There are 15 residues in the CDR3. V was cut by 5 bases and J by 5 bases, with 16 bases left in between. CDR3 in amino acids: CASSPTAGNRNTIYF. DNA of the CDR3: TGTGCCAGCAGTCCTACCGCGGGAAACCGAAACACCATATATTTT.

The chain joins TRBV15 to TRBJ1-5, with TRBD1 as a possible D gene (5 bases). The V gene lost 1 base and the J gene lost 4 bases, with 8 bases spanning the gap. The CDR3 contains 14 residues. Germline loops: CDR1 LNHNV, CDR2 YYDKDF (reference sequence). CDR3 residues: CATSRGQGNQPQHF. Written as DNA, the CDR3 is TGTGCCACCAGCAGAGGGCAGGGAAATCAGCCCCAGCATTTT.

This clone was seen many times. V gene TRBV14 combines with J gene TRBJ1-3; a weak D match, TRBD1 (5 bases). The CDR3 length is 17 residues. CDR1 and CDR2 from the germline V gene are SGHDN and FVKESK. V lost 5 bases and J 0 bases, leaving 17 bases between the germline ends. This CDR3 is CASSDTPGLSSGNTIYF. In DNA, the CDR3 is TGTGCCAGCAGCGATACTCCGGGACTCAGCTCTGGAAACACCATATATTTT.

The chain has TRBV4-1 and TRBJ2-2, with 14 bases identical to TRBD2. V trimming: 0 bases; J trimming: 6 bases; junction bases outside the gene matches: 12. The CDR3 totals 20 residues. Germline loops: CDR1 MGHRA, CDR2 YSYEKL. The CDR3 loop is CASSQESTSGGGKAAGELFF. The DNA for the CDR3 is TGCGCCAGCAGCCAAGAGTCGACTAGCGGGGGGGGAAAGGCCGCCGGGGAGCTGTTTTTT.

The J gene is TRBJ2-2, the V gene TRBV19; 12 nucleotides match TRBD1. The junction had 8 bases not matched to a gene; V was cut back by 5 bases and J by 4 bases. This CDR3 spans 17 amino acids. CDR1 is LNHDA, CDR2 SQIVND, per germline (reference sequence). The CDR3 here is CASSLKGQGASTGELFF. The CDR3, as DNA: TGTGCCAGTAGTCTGAAGGGACAGGGGGCAAGCACCGGGGAGCTGTTTTTT.

The chain recombines TRBV5-4 with TRBJ2-7, with 7 positions matching TRBD1. This CDR3 has 12 residues. Germline CDR1 reads SGHNT; CDR2 reads YYREEE (reference sequence). Trimming cost V 4 bases and J 4 bases; bases outside gene matches: 2. The CDR3 spells CASSLTGYEQYF. The CDR3 DNA sequence: TGTGCCAGCAGCCTGACAGGGTACGAGCAGTACTTC.